The source of this TCR beta chain is a study of OX40 agonist ivuxolimab in advanced cancers. Patients who had autoimmune disease history or got systemic immunosuppression were left out. Using immunoSEQ multiplex PCR, the repertoire was profiled, and TCRdb retains in-frame clones only, with some absent. The data show around 67,000 clones, with 80% seen just once and more than 1% held by the top ten. With 2 bases removed from V and 1 base from J, the gap between germline ends came to 8 bases. The length of the CDR3 is 14 residues. Germline assignment: CDR1 KGHSH and CDR2 LQKENI. The clonotype comes from an adult with an advanced solid tumor such as melanoma, head and neck, liver or kidney cancer. Sequencing was performed on CD4+ or CD8+ T cells sorted from blood, taken in a trial of the OX40 agonist ivuxolimab. The chain carries TRBV18 and TRBJ1-2; the D gene is possibly TRBD1 (6 bases). CDR3 sequence: CASSPGQINYGYTF. CDR3 nucleotide sequence: TGTGCCAGCTCACCAGGACAGATTAACTATGGCTACACCTTC.